Below are 5 T cell receptor beta chains sequenced from a single sample in a study of cytomegalovirus exposure and HLA in healthy donors. The data were produced by immunoSEQ multiplex PCR, yet TCRdb's version contains in-frame clones alone and is incomplete. This table has 100,000 to 150,000 clones, roughly 86% appearing once. Sample: PBMCs. Receptors originate from a man aged 25-45 years in good health and CMV-seronegative.

The chain recombines TRBV4-3 with TRBJ1-3, with D unresolved. This CDR3 spans 13 amino acids. V shed 0 bases and J shed 4 bases, with 4 bases lying between them. Germline assignment: CDR1 LGHNA and CDR2 YSLEER. CDR3 loop: CASSQDLGNTIYF. The CDR3 nucleotides are TGCGCCAGCAGCCAAGATCTAGGAAACACCATATATTTT.

This chain connects TRBV7-6 to TRBJ2-5, with D uncertain. Looked up from germline, CDR1 is SGHVS and CDR2 is FNYEAQ. Trimming left V 1 base short and J 5 bases short, with 11 bases between. The CDR3 totals 14 residues. This CDR3 is CASSLGSNPETQYF. As DNA, the CDR3 is TGTGCCAGCAGCTTAGGTAGCAATCCGGAGACCCAGTACTTC.

The rearrangement joins TRBV6-1 to TRBJ1-5; 11 bases map to TRBD1. The CDR3 consists of 15 residues. Germline CDR1 MNHNS, CDR2 SASEGT. V dropped 3 bases and J dropped 5; count of bases not matched to a gene: 3. The CDR3 reads CASSDRTGGDQPQHF. The CDR3, as DNA: TGTGCCAGCAGTGATCGGACAGGGGGCGATCAGCCCCAGCATTTT.

The J gene is TRBJ2-3, the V gene TRBV10-3, with D perhaps TRBD2 (6 bases). V was trimmed by 6 bases and J by 2 bases, leaving 15 bases between them. Germline assignment: CDR1 ENHRY and CDR2 SYGVKD. The CDR3 loop spans 15 amino acids. CDR3 coding DNA: TGTGCCATCAGCCCAACTAGCAGGGCCACAGATACGCAGTATTTT. It translates to CAISPTSRATDTQYF.

The chain links TRBV5-1 to TRBJ1-1; TRBD1 matches 9 bases. Germline V gives CDR1 SGHRS, CDR2 YFSETQ. Germline trimming cut 4 bases from V and 0 bases from J; bases unmatched to any gene: 4. The CDR3 covers 15 residues. For the CDR3, the DNA is TGCGCCAGCAGCACGGGACAGGGACTGAACACTGAAGCTTTCTTT. Translated, it gives CASSTGQGLNTEAFF.